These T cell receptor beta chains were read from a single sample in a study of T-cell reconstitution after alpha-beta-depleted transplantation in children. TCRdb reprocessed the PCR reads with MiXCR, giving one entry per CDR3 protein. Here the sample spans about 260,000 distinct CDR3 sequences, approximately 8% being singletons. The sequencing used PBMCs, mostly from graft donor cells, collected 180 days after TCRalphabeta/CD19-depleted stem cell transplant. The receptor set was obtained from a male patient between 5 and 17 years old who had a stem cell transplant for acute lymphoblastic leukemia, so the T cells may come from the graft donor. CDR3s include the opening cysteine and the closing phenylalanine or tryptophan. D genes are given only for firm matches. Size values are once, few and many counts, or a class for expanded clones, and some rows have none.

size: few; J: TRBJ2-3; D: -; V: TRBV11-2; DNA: TGTGCCAGCAGCCTAGGGGTCTGGGGAGGAGATACGCAGTATTTT; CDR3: CASSLGVWGGDTQYF
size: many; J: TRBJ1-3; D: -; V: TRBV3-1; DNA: TGTGCCAGCAGCCAAGGGGGGGGCTCTGGAAACACCATATATTTT; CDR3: CASSQGGGSGNTIYF
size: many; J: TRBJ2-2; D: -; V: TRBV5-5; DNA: TGTGCCAGCAGCTTGGGGACTACCACCGGGGAGCTGTTTTTT; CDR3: CASSLGTTTGELFF
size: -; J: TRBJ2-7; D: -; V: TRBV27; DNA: TGTGCCAGCAGTCCCCGGAGGCCCCACTCCTACGAGCAGTACTTC; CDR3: CASSPRRPHSYEQYF
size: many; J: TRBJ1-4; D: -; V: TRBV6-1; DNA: TGTGCCAGCAGTGTCCTGCCCTCTGCAACTAATGAAAAACTGTTTTTT; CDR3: CASSVLPSATNEKLFF
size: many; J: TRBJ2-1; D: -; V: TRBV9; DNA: TGTGCCAGCAGCGGCCGGGACTCCTCCAATGAGCAGTTCTTC; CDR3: CASSGRDSSNEQFF
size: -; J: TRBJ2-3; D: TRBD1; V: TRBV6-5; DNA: TGTGCCAGCAGTTACCGAGGGGGCGAACCTAGCACAGATACGCAGTATTTT; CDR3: CASSYRGGEPSTDTQYF
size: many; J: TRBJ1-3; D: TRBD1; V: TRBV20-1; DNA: TGCAGTGCTACCCACAGGGGTAGTGGAAACACCATATATTTT; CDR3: CSATHRGSGNTIYF
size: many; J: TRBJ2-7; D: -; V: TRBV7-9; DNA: TGTGCCAGCAGCTTATTCGGTACAAGCACAGGGACCTACGAGCAGTACTTC; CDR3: CASSLFGTSTGTYEQYF
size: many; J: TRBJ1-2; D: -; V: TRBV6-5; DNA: TGTGCCAGCAGTTACCTACTGAGGACGGATAACTATGGCTACACCTTC; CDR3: CASSYLLRTDNYGYTF
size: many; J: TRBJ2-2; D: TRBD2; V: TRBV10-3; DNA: TGTGCCATCACCCCGGGGGGCACCGGGGAGCTGTTTTTT; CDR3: CAITPGGTGELFF
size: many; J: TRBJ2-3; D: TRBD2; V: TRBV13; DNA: TGTGCCAGCAGCCCTTCGGGACTAGCTGTGGAAAGGCAGTATTTT; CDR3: CASSPSGLAVERQYF
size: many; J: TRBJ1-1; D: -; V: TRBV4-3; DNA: TGCGCCAGCAGCCAAACAGGGAAAAACACTGAAGCTTTCTTT; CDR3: CASSQTGKNTEAFF
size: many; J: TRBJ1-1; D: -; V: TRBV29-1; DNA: TGCAGCGTTCTCCTGGGGGGCACTGAAGCTTTCTTT; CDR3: CSVLLGGTEAFF
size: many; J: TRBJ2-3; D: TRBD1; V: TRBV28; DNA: TGTGCCAGCAGTTTATGGCCGGGACAGGGCACAGATACGCAGTATTTT; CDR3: CASSLWPGQGTDTQYF
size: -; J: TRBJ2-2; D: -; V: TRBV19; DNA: TGTGCCAGTAGTATTTCATCCGGGGAGCTGTTTTTT; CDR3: CASSISSGELFF
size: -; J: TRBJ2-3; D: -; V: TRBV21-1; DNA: TGTGCCACCTGCAAAGCCATCTACATGGCCCTCGCAGATACGCAGTATTTT; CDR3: CATCKAIYMALADTQYF
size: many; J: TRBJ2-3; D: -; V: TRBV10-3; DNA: TGTGCCATCAGGGGTACTCTCGCCCTCGATACGCAGTATTTT; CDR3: CAIRGTLALDTQYF
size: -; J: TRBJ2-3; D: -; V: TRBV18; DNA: TGTGCCAGCTCACCAGGCATTAACACAGATACGCAGTATTTT; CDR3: CASSPGINTDTQYF
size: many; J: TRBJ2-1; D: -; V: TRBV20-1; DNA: TGCAGTGCTAGAGAAGTTATCTCCTACAATGAGCAGTTCTTC; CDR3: CSAREVISYNEQFF
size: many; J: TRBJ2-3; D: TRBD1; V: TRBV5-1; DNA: TGCGCCAGCAGAAGGCAGGGGGCAGATACGCAGTATTTT; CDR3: CASRRQGADTQYF
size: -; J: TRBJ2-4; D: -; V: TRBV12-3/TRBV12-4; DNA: TGTGCCAGCAGTTTAAGGGGGTGGGCGGGAGAGGGGAGGAACATTCAGTACTTC; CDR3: CASSLRGWAGEGRNIQYF
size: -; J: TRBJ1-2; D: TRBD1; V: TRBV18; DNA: TGTGCCAGCTCACCACCGTACAGGGGGCTGAGCTATGGCTACACCTTC; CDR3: CASSPPYRGLSYGYTF
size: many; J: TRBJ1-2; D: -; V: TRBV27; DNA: TGTGCCAGCAGTTTAAGAACAGATCTCTATGGCTACACCTTC; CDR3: CASSLRTDLYGYTF